This TCR beta chain appears in the sequencing data of a study of T cell responses to AZD1222 COVID-19 vaccine. Study results and limitations: It should be noted that donors were predominantly white British and more often female, and clonal diversity was possibly underestimated. Seropositive at baseline were only 5 or 6 AZD1222 recipients.

As to this clone: Its antigen remains unidentified.

Repertoires were generated with immunoSEQ multiplex PCR, while TCRdb's copy carries only in-frame clones and drops some. The table lists about 97,000 clones, more than 70% of them singletons, with 2.8% in the top ten. The receptor's source is an adult in good health. The source material was peripheral blood, sampled on day 0 of AZD1222 vaccination.

The chain's CDR3 is CASSWTENTEAFF. CDR3 sequence (DNA): TGTGCCAGCAGCTGGACTGAGAACACTGAAGCTTTCTTT. The V call is TRBV12-3 or TRBV12-4, the J call TRBJ1-1; D remains ambiguous. Trimming cost V 6 bases and J 1 base, with 9 bases left between them. The CDR3 totals 13 residues.